This T cell receptor beta chain was observed in a study of cytomegalovirus exposure and HLA in healthy donors. Study conclusions and caveats: A few CMV-associated chains proved CMV antigen-specific in vitro.

Comment on this clone: No antigen is known for it.

Trimming stripped 4 bases from V and 3 bases from J, with 11 bases between. This CDR3 is 14 amino acids long. Per germline, CDR1 SGHRS and CDR2 YFSETQ. Generated by immunoSEQ multiplex PCR, the TCRdb table keeps only in-frame clones and is missing some. The profile shows roughly 60,000 clones, roughly 96% of them singletons. V gene TRBV5-1 combines with J gene TRBJ2-1; maybe TRBD1 (6 bases). This sequence originates from a man aged 18 to 29 in good health and CMV-seronegative. Sequencing was carried out using PBMCs. The chain's CDR3 is CASSPRTVYNEQFF. CDR3 DNA sequence: TGCGCCAGCAGCCCCCGGACAGTCTACAATGAGCAGTTCTTC. Using reference TRBV5-1 and TRBJ2-1 for the parts outside the CDR3, the full variable domain is KAGVTQTPRYLIKTRGQQVTLSCSPISGHRSVSWYQQTPGQGLQFLFEYFSETQRNKGNFPGRFSGRQFSNSRSEMNVSTLELGDSALYLCASSPRTVYNEQFFGPGTRLTVL.